This T cell receptor (beta chain) was profiled in a study of control samples from healthy donors and cancer patients. The table came from immunoSEQ multiplex PCR; TCRdb's copy has only in-frame clones and leaves some out. There are about 150,000 clones in the sample; approximately 92% occur only once, and more than 3% lies in the top ten. J gave up 4 bases and V 5 bases, and 4 bases lay outside the gene matches. Germline V gives CDR1 MRHNA, CDR2 SNTAGT. The CDR3 is 14 amino acids. This TCR came from a man under 40 in good health. Sequenced input: blood. The chain uses TRBV6-4 and TRBJ2-3; TRBD1 agrees at 9 bases. This chain's CDR3 is CASSQDRGSDTQYF. The CDR3 region has the DNA TGTGCCAGCAGTCAGGACAGGGGCTCAGATACGCAGTATTTT.